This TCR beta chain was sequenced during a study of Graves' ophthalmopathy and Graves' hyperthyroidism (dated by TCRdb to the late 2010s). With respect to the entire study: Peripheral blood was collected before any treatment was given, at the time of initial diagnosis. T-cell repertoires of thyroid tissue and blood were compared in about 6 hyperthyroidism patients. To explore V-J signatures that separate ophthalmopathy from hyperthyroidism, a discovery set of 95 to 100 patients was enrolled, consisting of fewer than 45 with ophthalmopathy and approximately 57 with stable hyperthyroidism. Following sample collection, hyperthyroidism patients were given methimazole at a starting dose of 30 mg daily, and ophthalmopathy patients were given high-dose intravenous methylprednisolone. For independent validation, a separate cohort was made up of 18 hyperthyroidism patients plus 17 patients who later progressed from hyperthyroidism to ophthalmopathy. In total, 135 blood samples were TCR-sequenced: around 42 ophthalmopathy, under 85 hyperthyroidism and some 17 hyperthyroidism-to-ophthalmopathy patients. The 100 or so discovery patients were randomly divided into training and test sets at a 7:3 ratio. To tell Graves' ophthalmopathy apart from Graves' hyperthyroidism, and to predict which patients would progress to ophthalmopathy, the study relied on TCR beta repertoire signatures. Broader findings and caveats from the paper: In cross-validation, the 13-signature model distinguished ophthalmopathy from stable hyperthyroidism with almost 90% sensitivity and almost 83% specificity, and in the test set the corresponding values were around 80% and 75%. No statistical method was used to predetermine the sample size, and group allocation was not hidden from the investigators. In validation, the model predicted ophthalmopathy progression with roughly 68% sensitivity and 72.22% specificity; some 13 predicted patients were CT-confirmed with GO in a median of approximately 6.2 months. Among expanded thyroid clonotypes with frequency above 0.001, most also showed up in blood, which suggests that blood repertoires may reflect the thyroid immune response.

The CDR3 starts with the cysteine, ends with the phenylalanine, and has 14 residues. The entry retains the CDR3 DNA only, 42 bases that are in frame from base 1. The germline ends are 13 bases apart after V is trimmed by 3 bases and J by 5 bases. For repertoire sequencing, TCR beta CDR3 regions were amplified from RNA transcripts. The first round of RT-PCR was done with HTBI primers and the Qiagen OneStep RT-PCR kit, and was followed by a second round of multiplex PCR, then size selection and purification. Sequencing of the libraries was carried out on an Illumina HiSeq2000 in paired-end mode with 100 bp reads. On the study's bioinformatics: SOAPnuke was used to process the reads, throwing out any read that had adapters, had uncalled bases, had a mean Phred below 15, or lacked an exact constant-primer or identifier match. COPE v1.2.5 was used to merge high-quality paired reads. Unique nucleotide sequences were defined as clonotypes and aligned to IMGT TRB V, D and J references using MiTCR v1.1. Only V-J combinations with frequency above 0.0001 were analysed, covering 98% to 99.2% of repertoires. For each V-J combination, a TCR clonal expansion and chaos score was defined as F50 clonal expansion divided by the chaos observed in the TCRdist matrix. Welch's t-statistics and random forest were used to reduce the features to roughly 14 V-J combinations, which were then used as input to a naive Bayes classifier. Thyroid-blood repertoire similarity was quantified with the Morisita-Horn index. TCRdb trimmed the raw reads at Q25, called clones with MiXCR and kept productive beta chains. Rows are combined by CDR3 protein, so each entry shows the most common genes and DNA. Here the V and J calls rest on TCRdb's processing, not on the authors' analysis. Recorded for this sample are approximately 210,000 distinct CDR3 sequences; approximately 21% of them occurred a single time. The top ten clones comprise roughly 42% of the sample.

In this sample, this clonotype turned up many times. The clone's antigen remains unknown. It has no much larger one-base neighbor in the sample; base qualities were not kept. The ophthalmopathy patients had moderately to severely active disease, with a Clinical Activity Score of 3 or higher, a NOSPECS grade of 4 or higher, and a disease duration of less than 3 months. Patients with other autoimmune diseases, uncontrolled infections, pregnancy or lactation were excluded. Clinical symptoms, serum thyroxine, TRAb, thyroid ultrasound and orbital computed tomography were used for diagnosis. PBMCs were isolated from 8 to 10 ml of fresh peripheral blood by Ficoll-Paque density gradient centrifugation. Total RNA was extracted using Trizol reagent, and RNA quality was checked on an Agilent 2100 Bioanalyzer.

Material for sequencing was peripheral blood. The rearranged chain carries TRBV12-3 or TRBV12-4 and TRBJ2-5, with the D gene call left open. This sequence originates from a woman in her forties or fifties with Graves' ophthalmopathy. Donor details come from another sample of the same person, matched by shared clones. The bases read TGTGCCAGCAGTTTTACGTCTCGATCCGAGACCCAGTACTTC. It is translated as CASSFTSRSETQYF.